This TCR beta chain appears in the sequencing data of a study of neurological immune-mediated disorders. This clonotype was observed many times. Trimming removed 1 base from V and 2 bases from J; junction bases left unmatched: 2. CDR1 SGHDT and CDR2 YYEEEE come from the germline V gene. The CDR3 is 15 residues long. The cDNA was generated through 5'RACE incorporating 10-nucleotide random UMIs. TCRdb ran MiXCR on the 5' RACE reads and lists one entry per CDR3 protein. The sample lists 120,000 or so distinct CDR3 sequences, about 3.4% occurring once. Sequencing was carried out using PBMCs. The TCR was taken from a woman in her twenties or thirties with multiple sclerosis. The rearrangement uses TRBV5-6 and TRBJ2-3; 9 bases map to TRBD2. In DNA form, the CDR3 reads TGTGCCAGCAGCTTGAAGCGGGGGGCCACAGATACGCAGTATTTT. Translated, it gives CASSLKRGATDTQYF.